This T cell receptor beta chain was obtained from a study of cytomegalovirus exposure and HLA in healthy donors (dated by TCRdb to the late 2010s). Regarding the study in general: According to an earlier analysis of around 600 of the donors, about 190 million T cells yielded 120 million or so unique TCR beta sequences and 250 to 350 Gb of sequence data. Around 330 gigabases of sequencing data and around 88 million unique TCR sequences made up an early release that covered approximately 700 HLA-typed donors. Among the roughly 400 genotyped donors, about 85% belonged to the genetic ancestry cluster associated with self-reported Caucasian donors. The study aimed to test whether signatures of past pathogen exposure could be identified by cataloging public T cell receptors. The study profiled the T cell repertoires of hundreds of subjects by immunosequencing and related them to cytomegalovirus serostatus. Besides the first cohort of approximately 710 subjects, a separate validation cohort made up of 120 different subjects was used. To predict cytomegalovirus infection status, the study combined high-throughput TCR immunosequencing, statistical association of individual TCRs with disease status, and machine learning. A later analysis re-examined previously published TCR beta repertoires from 610 or so donors and added high-resolution HLA genotyping to investigate patterns of TCR occurrence. Rather than using new phenotypic data, the later analysis identified candidate immune exposures from TCR beta sequences and from how often those sequences occurred across donors. An earlier analysis of some 500 of the donors applied high-throughput TCR beta sequencing to assess whether each TCR beta V gene segment acted as functional or pseudogenic. Donor age, sex, ethnicity and CMV serostatus were compiled together with the repertoire data. In a later genetic analysis, genome-wide SNP genotypes for about 55% of the 666 donors were used, and that subset was treated as a discovery cohort. All discovery cohort repertoires had been generated on a single sequencing platform. Both class I and class II loci were covered by HLA typing, at four-digit resolution. The number of typed donors differed by locus: about 620-640 for A, B, C, DRB1 and DQB1; some 500 for DQA1; 600 to 610 for DPA1; and roughly 490 for DPB1. A handful of DR-DQ haplotypes were handled as single units for association and clustering because linkage in the cohort was strong. Across approximately 420 genotyped donors of the cohort, an average of approximately 240,000 unique TCR beta nucleotide sequences per donor were sequenced, and roughly 18% of those sequences were non-productive. What the authors observed across the whole study: Across donors, most TCR sequences were observed very rarely, whereas some public TCRs were present in many individuals. Only TCR beta chains were sequenced in this cohort, and the absence of alpha or paired-chain data limited detectable features. A further reported finding was that TCR beta sequences accurately predicted the HLA-A and HLA-B alleles for most subjects in the first cohort. In a later analysis, HLA-associated TCR beta chains showed more clonal expansion and lower generation probabilities than non-associated chains that were equally common. Compared with the approximately 670-donor mean, donors in an Asian-associated ancestry cluster had fewer N-insertions in productive TCRs, according to a later genetic analysis. A group of highly shared sequence variants was considered likely to be a technical artifact of the sequencing pipeline. In a later genetic analysis, a missense DCLRE1C variant was associated with V-gene and J-gene trimming of TCR beta chains, and the association was replicated in an independent cohort. Cytomegalovirus status was reported to be diagnosed by the classifier with high specificity and sensitivity in both the original and validation cohorts. Because some donors lacked HLA typing at each locus, the association tests relied only on the typed subset. Correlated functional status among segregating V segments might be attributable to linkage disequilibrium, but an unknown experimental factor could not be ruled out. Broadly in line with IMGT annotations, most TCR beta V segments showed up in productive rearrangements about 87% or about 30% of the time in an earlier analysis of several hundred of the donors. The earlier analysis of some 540 of the donors excluded roughly 16 rarely observed V segments, including chromosome 9 orphons, because counts were too low. According to a later analysis, most CMV-associated TCR beta chains appeared to be HLA-restricted, and the HLA associations seemed to be driven largely by CMV exposure. Strong co-occurrence of HLA alleles, especially DR and DQ, made assigning TCR associations to individual alleles difficult. In a later analysis, the rate of TCR association differed among HLA loci, with DRB1 alleles having the most associated TCRs and HLA-C alleles having the fewest. It was suggested by the authors that the approach could potentially be generalized to other disease states and immunological phenotypes. Specific HLA alleles were associated with over 15,000 TCR beta sequences at a false discovery rate of 0.05 in a later analysis. In the study, some 180 TCR beta chains were listed as associated with cytomegalovirus. For the cohort, immune exposure information was limited to CMV serostatus. Sequencing depth was assumed to be roughly uniform across donors in the presence/absence analyses, though that assumption may not hold. A later analysis reported that several top co-occurrence clusters appeared linked to parvovirus B19, influenza, CMV and Epstein-Barr virus. A few of the identified cytomegalovirus-associated TCR beta chains were confirmed in vitro to be specific for cytomegalovirus antigens.

The library was built by means of the immunoSEQ multiplex PCR assay. For the multiplex PCR, a mixture combining 60 forward primers for TCR Vbeta segments and 13 reverse primers for TCR Jbeta segments was used. A multiplex PCR assay on genomic DNA amplified the CDR3 region of rearranged TCR beta genes. Amplified TCR beta libraries were sequenced as 87-base-pair reads on the Illumina HiSeq System. On the study's bioinformatics: A later analysis tallied about 77 million unique TCR beta chains across the 610 or so repertoires, and some 12 million of those chains were shared by two or more donors. Raw reads were error-corrected and collapsed into unique sequences by a nearest-neighbor algorithm in which closely related sequences were merged to remove PCR and sequencing errors. V, D and J gene segments were assigned by aligning CDR3 sequences to IMGT reference sequences. For a sequence to be retained, a match of at least six nucleotides was required to both a V gene segment and a J gene segment. A rearrangement was called productive if the CDR3 had no stop codons and remained in frame with V and J, and every other rearrangement was called non-productive. Following IMGT convention, CDR3 was defined as the stretch from the second conserved V-encoded cysteine to the conserved J-encoded phenylalanine. The earlier analysis of 587 of the donors excluded any sequence lacking an unambiguous match to a single V gene segment. An earlier analysis of several hundred of the donors called V segments functional above 56.7% productive rearrangements and segregating when the between-donor standard deviation exceeded 5%. A statistical classification framework was built to diagnose cytomegalovirus status from the catalog of TCR beta chain sequences. In a later analysis, V and J genes were assigned by comparing TCR nucleotide sequences against IMGT/GENE-DB human TR gene sequences. In a later analysis, CDR3 sequences and most-parsimonious VDJ recombination scenarios were assigned using the TCRdist pipeline. In a later analysis, every TCR beta chain was defined by the combination of its CDR3 amino acid sequence and its V-gene family, and reads without a unique V-gene family were dropped. In a later analysis, nearly 600 highly shared, low-generation-probability nucleotide sequences were removed to address suspected cross-contamination and a sequencing artifact. In a later analysis, a clonal expansion index was calculated for each public chain from normalized within-repertoire ranks of inferred template counts. Generation probabilities in a later analysis came from a VDJ recombination model fitted to out-of-frame rearrangements, and those results were checked against IGoR. In a later analysis, TCR-TCR, TCR-HLA and TCR-CMV co-occurrence was scored with hypergeometric tests, and a repertoire-size bias correction was applied to TCR pairs. False discovery rates were estimated in a later analysis by permuting HLA or CMV assignments 20 times. In a later analysis, co-occurring TCRs were grouped using DBSCAN, with TCRdist sequence similarity added in when clustering inside HLA-allele-positive subsets. For co-occurrence clustering, repertoires with fewer than 30,000 or more than 120,000 public chains were excluded, along with five or six repertoires with anomalous nucleotide sharing. TCRdb provides this immuneACCESS table in a form limited to in-frame rearrangements. Some clones are lacking; in checked studies, under half of them reflect an unresolved V gene, and why the rest are absent is not known. V and J calls and clone size are those listed in that table; D and trimming were worked out from the DNA. In this sample the table shows around 60,000 clones, around 75% of which occur a single time. About 53% of the sample is taken by the ten largest.

Regarding this clone: What antigen it recognizes has not been identified. The sample holds no much larger clone one base away, and base qualities are not on file.

The cohort comprised more than 550 healthy bone marrow donors. Cohort members were all nominally healthy when sampled, although unrecorded immune exposures were likely present. The donor was CMV seropositive and was included in the group of 250 to 350 seropositive cohort members. A peripheral blood sample was collected from each donor, and TCR beta sequencing was performed on peripheral blood mononuclear cells. Genomic DNA extraction from the blood cell samples was performed with the Qiagen DNeasy Blood Extraction Kit. The sequence was collected from a man over 45 in good health and CMV-seropositive. The specimen sequenced was PBMCs.

The CDR3 reads CSVSGTTEAFF. The base sequence is TGCAGCGTTTCAGGGACAACTGAAGCTTTCTTT. This receptor chain uses TRBV29-1 and TRBJ1-1; TRBD1 could be the D gene, as 6 bases match. From its cysteine to its phenylalanine, the CDR3 spans 11 amino acids. Only the CDR3 portion is preserved as DNA: 33 bases, with reading frame beginning at the first base. CDR1 and CDR2, looked up from the germline V gene, are SQVTM and ANQGSEA. Cut back by 5 bases and 5 bases, the V and J ends lie 9 bases apart.